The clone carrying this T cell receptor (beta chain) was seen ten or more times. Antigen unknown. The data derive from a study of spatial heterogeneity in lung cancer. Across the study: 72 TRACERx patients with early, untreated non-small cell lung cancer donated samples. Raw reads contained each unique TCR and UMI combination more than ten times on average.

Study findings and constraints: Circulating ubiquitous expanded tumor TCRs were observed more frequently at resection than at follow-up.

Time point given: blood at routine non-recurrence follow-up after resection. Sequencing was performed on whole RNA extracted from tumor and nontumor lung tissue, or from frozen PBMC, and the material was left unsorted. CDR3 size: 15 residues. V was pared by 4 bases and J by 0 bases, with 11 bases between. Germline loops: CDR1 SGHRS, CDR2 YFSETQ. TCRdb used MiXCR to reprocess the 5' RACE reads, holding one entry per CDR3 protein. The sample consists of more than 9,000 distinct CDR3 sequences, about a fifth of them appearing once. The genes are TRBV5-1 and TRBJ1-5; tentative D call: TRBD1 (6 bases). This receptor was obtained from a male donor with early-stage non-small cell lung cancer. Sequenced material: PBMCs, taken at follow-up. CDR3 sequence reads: CASSPTGYSNQPQHF. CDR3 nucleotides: TGCGCCAGCAGCCCTACAGGGTATAGCAATCAGCCCCAGCATTTT.